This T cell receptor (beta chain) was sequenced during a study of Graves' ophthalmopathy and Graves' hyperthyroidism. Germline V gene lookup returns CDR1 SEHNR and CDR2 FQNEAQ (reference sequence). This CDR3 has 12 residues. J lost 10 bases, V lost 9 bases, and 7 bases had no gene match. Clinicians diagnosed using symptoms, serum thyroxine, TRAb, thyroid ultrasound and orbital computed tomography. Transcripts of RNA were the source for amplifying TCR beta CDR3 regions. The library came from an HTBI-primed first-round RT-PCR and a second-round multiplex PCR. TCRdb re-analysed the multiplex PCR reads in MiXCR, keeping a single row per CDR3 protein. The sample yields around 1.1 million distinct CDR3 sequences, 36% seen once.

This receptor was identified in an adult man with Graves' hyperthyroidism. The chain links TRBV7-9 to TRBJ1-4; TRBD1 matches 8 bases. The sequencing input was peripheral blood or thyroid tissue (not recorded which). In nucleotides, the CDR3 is TGTGCCAGTCAGACAGGGGATGGAAAACTGTTTTTT. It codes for CASQTGDGKLFF.